The sample holds a few counts of the clone carrying this T cell receptor beta chain. This CDR3 region has 15 residues. The germline V gene has CDR1 SQVTM and CDR2 ANQGSEA. V was pared by 1 base and J by 4 bases, with 8 bases of the junction left unmatched. The record originates from a study of T cells after yellow fever vaccination. Study background: Low-cell-number fractions underwent preparation using SMART-Seq v4 Ultra Low Input. Study-level results: Boosting was followed by the reappearance of most primary-vaccination clones (about 96% CD4, 70% to 90% CD8).

TCRdb re-derived calls from the 5' RACE reads in MiXCR, one entry per CDR3 protein. This sample has approximately 85,000 distinct CDR3 sequences, with roughly 14% found just once. The chain has TRBV29-1 and TRBJ1-2, with 8 positions matching TRBD1. Sequencing was performed on CD8+ T cells not binding an NS4B(214-222) dextramer, sorted from PBMCs, taken 20 to 25 days after the first yellow fever vaccination. This sequence originates from a man aged 18 to 29 who received the YFV17D yellow fever vaccine. This chain's CDR3 is CSVEGQGSYVYGYTF. The CDR3 DNA reads TGCAGCGTTGAAGGACAGGGGTCTTATGTCTATGGCTACACCTTC. The entire variable domain, with the rest obtained from reference TRBV29-1 and TRBJ1-2, is as follows: SAVISQKPSRDICQRGTSLTIQCQVDSQVTMMFWYRQQPGQSLTLIATANQGSEATYESGFVIDKFPISRPNLTFSTLTVSNMSPEDSSIYLCSVEGQGSYVYGYTFGSGTRLTVV.